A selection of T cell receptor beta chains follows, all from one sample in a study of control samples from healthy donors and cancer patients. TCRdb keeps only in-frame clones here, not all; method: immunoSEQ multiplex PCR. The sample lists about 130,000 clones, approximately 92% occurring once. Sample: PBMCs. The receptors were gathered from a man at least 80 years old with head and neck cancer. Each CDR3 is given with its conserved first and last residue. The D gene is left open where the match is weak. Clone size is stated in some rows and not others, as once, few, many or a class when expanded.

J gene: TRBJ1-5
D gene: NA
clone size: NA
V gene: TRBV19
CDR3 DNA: TGTGCCAGTAGTATCAGTTATCGGATCAATCAGCCCCAGCATTTT
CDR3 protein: CASSISYRINQPQHF

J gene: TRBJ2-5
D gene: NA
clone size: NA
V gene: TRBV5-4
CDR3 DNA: TGTGCCAGCAGCTTGGCGGCCGTTCGGGGAATAGAGACCCAGTACTTC
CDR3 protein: CASSLAAVRGIETQYF

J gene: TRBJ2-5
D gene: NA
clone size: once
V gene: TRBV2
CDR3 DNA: TGTGCCGGCAGGGCCTCACAAGAGACCCAGTACTTC
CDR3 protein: CAGRASQETQYF

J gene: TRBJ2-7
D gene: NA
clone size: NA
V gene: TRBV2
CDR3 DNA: TGTGCCAGCACAAGTGGGCAGGGGCCGTCTACGAGGCAGTACTTC
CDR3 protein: CASTSGQGPSTRQYF

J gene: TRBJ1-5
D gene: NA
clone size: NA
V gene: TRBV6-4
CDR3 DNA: TGTGCCAGCAGTGACGCCGGCCGGGCGCAGCCCCAGCATTTT
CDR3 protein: CASSDAGRAQPQHF

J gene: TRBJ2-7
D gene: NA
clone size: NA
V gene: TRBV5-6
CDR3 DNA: TGTGCCAGCAGCCAAACCAGGGAGGAGCAGTACTTC
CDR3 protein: CASSQTREEQYF

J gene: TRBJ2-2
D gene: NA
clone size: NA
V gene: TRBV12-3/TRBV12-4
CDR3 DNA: TGTGCCAGCCGCGCGGCTGGCACCGGGGAGCTGTTTTTT
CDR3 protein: CASRAAGTGELFF

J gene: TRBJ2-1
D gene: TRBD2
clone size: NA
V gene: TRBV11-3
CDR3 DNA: TGTGCCAGCAGCCCCCGACTAGCGGGGGGGTCCCTCAATGAGCAGTTCTTC
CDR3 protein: CASSPRLAGGSLNEQFF

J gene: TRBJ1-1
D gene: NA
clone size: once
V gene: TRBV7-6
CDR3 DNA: TGTGCCAGCAGCCTAAATCGACAGGACGCGAACACTGAAGCTTTCTTT
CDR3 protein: CASSLNRQDANTEAFF

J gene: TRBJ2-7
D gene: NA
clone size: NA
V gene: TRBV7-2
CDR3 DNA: TGTGCCAGCAGCTTTGACTCTAACTACGAGCAGTACTTC
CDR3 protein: CASSFDSNYEQYF

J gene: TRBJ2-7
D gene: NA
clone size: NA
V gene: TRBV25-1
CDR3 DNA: TGTGCCAGCAGTCCCACCCGACGGACAGCAGGTTACGAGCAGTACTTC
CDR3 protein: CASSPTRRTAGYEQYF

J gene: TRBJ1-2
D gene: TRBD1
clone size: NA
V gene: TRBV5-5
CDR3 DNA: TGTGCCAGCAGCTTGAGGACAGGGGGCGGGAGGGGCTATGGCTACACCTTC
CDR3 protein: CASSLRTGGGRGYGYTF

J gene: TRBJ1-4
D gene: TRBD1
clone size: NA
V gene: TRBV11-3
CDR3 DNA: TGTGCCAGCAGTCACAGGACAGGCGAGGGATTGGGAAAACTGTTTTTT
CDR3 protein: CASSHRTGEGLGKLFF

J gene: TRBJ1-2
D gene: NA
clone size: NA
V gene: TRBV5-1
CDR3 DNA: TGCGCCAGCAGCTTGGCGGGGGGAGACTATGGCTACACCTTC
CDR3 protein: CASSLAGGDYGYTF

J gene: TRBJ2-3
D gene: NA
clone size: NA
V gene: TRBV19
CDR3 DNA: TGTGCCGTCCGCTTCTCAGGGAAGGGTTCAGATACGCAGTATTTT
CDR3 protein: CAVRFSGKGSDTQYF

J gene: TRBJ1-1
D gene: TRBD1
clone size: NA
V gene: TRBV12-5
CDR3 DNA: TGTGCTAGTGGTTTGAGGACAGGGAGGAATGAAGCTTTCTTT
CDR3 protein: CASGLRTGRNEAFF

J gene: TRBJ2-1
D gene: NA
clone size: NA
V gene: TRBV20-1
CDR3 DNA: TGCAGTGCTAGTACCTGGGACGGGCAGCAGTTCTTC
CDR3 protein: CSASTWDGQQFF

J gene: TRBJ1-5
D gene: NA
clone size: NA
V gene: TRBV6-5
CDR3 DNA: TGTGCCAGCAGTTCACCCCAGGGGTATAGCAATCAGCCCCAGCATTTT
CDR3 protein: CASSSPQGYSNQPQHF

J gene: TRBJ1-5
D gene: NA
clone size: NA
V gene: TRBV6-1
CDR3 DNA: TGTGCCAGCAGTGATCCGAGGTTCCAGCCCCAGCATTTT
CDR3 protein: CASSDPRFQPQHF

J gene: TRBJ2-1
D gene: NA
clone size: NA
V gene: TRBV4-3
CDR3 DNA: TGCGCCAGCAGCCGGACAGGAGGCAGGGAGGACAATGAGCAGTTCTTC
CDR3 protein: CASSRTGGREDNEQFF

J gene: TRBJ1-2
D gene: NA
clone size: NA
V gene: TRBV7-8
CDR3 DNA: TGTGCCAGCAGCTTAGTCACCGGCTCCTATGGCTACACCTTC
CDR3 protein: CASSLVTGSYGYTF

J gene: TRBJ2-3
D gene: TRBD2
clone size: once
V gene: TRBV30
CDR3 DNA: TGTGCCTGGACCGCGGGAGGGATTGGTACAGATACGCAGTATTTT
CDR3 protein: CAWTAGGIGTDTQYF

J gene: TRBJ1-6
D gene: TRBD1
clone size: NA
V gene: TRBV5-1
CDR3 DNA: TGCGCCAGCAGCCTGGGGGGGACAGGGGTTTCACCCCTCCACTTT
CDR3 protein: CASSLGGTGVSPLHF

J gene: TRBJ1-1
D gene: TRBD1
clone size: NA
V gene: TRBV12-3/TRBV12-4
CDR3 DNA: TGTGCCAGCACCGGGACAGGGAAGGCTGAAGCTTTCTTT
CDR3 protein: CASTGTGKAEAFF

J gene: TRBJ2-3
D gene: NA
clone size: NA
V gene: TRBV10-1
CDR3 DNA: TGCGCCAGCAGTGAGTCGGGGGGGCCTACAGATACGCAGTATTTT
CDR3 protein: CASSESGGPTDTQYF

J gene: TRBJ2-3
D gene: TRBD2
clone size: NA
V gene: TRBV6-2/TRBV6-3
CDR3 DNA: TGTGCCAGCAGTACGTTCCGGACTAGCGGGAGAAGAGATACGCAGTATTTT
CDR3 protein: CASSTFRTSGRRDTQYF

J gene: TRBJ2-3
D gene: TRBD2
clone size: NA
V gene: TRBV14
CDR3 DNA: TGTGCCAGCAATCTAGCGGGGGGATTCACAGATACGCAGTATTTT
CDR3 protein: CASNLAGGFTDTQYF

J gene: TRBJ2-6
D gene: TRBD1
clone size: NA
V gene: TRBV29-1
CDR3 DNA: TGCAGCGTGACAGGGCCCTCTGGGGCCAACGTCCTGACTTTC
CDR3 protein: CSVTGPSGANVLTF

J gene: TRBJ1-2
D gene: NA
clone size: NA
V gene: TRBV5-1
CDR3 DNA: TGCGCCAGCAGCTGGGGGACGGTTCCTTGGAGTGGCTACACCTTC
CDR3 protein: CASSWGTVPWSGYTF

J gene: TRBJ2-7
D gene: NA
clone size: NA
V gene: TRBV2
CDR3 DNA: TGTGCCAGCTTCCCCGTCCAGACATTCCCCTCCTACGAGCAGTACTTC
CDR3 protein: CASFPVQTFPSYEQYF

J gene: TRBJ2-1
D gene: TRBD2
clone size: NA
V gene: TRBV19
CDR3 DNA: TGTGCCAGTAGTGCACTAGCGGGGGCTAGAATCTTC
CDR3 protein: CASSALAGARIF

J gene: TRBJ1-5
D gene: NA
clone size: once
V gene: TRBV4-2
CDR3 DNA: TGTGCCAGCAGCCAAGATCCCGGGTTTCAGCCCCAGCATTTT
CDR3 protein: CASSQDPGFQPQHF

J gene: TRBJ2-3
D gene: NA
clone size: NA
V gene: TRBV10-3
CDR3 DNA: TGTGCCATCAGTACCCAGGGACAGACTAGTACAGATACGCAGTATTTT
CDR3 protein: CAISTQGQTSTDTQYF

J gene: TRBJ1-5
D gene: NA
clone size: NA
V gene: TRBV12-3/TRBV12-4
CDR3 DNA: TGTGCCAGCAGTCCTGGGGGGCCCCAGCATTTT
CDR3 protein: CASSPGGPQHF

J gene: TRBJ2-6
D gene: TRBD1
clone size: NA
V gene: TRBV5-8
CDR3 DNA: TGTGCCAGCAGCCAGGGACAGGCCCTAGCCGTCCTGACTTTC
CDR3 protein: CASSQGQALAVLTF

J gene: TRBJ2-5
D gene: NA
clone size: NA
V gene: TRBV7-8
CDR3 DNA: TGTGCCAGCAGCGGCCCGGGCCCCGCAGGAGAGACCCAGTACTTC
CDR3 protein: CASSGPGPAGETQYF

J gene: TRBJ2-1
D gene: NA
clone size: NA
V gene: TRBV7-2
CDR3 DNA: TGTGCCAGCAGCTTGGGGGGCTCCGTCAATGAGCAGTTCTTC
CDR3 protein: CASSLGGSVNEQFF

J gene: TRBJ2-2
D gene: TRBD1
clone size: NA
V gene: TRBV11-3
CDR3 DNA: TGTGCCAGCAGCTTCCGGACAGGGGCCCACGGGGAGCTGTTTTTT
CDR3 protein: CASSFRTGAHGELFF

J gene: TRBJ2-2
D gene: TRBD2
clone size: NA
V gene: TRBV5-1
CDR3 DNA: TGCGCCAGCAGCTTGTTAAGCCCGGCTAGCGGGGGCTCCGGGGAGCTGTTTTTT
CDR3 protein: CASSLLSPASGGSGELFF

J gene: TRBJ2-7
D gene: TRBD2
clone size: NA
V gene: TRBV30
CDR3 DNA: TGTGCCTGGAGCGAGGAGGGACTAGTGATTGGGGAGCAGTACTTC
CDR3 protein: CAWSEEGLVIGEQYF

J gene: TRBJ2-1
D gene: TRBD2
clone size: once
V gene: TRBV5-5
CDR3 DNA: TGTGCCAGCAGCCCCGGACTAGGGTCCTACAATGAGCAGTTCTTC
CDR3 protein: CASSPGLGSYNEQFF

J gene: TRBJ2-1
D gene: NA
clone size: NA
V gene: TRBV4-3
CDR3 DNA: TGCGCCAGCAGCCAGTTTAGGAAGCACCCCTACAATGAGCAGTTCTTC
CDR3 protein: CASSQFRKHPYNEQFF

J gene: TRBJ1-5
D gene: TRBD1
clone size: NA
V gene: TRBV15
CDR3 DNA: TGTGCCACCAGCAGGGACAGGCGCCATAATCAGCCCCAGCATTTT
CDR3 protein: CATSRDRRHNQPQHF

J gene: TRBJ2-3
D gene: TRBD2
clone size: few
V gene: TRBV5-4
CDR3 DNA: TGTGCCAGCAGCAGACTAGCGGGGGACACAGATACGCAGTATTTT
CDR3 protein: CASSRLAGDTDTQYF

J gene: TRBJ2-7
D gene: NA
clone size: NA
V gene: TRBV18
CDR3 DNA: TGTGCCAGCTCAGCGAGCTCCTACGAGCAGTACTTC
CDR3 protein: CASSASSYEQYF

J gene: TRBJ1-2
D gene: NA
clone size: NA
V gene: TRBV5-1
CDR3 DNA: TGCGCCAGCACCCTTGAAAGGACCGAGAATTACACCTTC
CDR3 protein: CASTLERTENYTF

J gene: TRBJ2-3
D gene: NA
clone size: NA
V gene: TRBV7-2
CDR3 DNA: TGTGCCAGCAGCTTTTATGGGGGCAATACGCAGTATTTT
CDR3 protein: CASSFYGGNTQYF

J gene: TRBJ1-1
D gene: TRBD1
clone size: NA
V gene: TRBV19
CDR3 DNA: TGTGCCAGTAGTAGCGACAGGGCCCAGACTGAAGCTTTCTTT
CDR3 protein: CASSSDRAQTEAFF

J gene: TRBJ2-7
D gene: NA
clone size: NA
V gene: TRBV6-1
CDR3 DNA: TGTGCCAGCAGTGAACGGTTCGGCGAGCAGTACTTC
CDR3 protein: CASSERFGEQYF

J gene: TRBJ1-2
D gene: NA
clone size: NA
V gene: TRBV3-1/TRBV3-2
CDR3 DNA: TGTGCCAGCAGCCCCTTACCCGTGGGCGGCTACACCTTC
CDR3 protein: CASSPLPVGGYTF

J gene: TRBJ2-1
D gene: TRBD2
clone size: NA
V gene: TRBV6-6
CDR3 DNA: TGTGCCAGCAGTGTTCTGGGCGGGAGCTCCTACAATGAGCAGTTCTTC
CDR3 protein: CASSVLGGSSYNEQFF

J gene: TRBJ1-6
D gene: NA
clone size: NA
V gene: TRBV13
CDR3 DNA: TGTGCCAGCAGCTTAGGTCCCCTAAATTCACCCCTCCACTTT
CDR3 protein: CASSLGPLNSPLHF

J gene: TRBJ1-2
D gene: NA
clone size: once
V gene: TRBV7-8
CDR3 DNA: TGTGCCAGCAGCTTTGGGCCGCAGATCGGAACAGGCTACACCTTC
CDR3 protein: CASSFGPQIGTGYTF

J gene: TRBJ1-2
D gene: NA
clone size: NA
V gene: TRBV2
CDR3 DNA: TGTGCCAGCAGCGATACAGCTAACTATGGCTACACCTTC
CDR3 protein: CASSDTANYGYTF